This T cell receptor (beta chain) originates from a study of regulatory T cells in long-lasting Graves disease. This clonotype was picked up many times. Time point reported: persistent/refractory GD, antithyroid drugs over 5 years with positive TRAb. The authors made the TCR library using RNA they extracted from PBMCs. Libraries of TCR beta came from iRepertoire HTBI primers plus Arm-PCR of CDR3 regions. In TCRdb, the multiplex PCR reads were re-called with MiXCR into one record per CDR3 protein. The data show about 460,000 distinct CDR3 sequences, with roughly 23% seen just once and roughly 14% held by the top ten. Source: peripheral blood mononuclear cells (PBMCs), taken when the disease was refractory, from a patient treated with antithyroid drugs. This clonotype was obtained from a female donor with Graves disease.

CDR3 sequence reads: CASRRGALREQYF. In DNA form, the CDR3 reads TGTGCCAGCAGGCGCGGGGCATTGAGAGAGCAGTACTTC. The gene calls are TRBV12-3 or TRBV12-4 and TRBJ2-7; D possibly corresponds to TRBD2 (6 bases). The CDR3 has 13 residues. V lost 6 bases, J lost 7 bases, and 16 bases lay in between.